This entry describes one T cell receptor (beta chain). This record comes from a study of T cell responses to AZD1222 COVID-19 vaccine. Libraries were prepared by immunoSEQ multiplex PCR; TCRdb keeps only in-frame clonotypes and omits some of them. This table has around 100,000 clones, about nine tenths appearing once. CDR3 length equals 14 residues. This receptor was taken from an adult in good health. The rearrangement uses TRBV21-1 and TRBJ2-1. TRBV21-1 is reported as a pseudogene. The material was peripheral blood, obtained on day 0 of AZD1222 vaccination. The CDR3 spells CASSLGSFYNEQFF. Written as DNA, the CDR3 is TGTGCCAGTTCTCTAGGGTCATTCTACAATGAGCAGTTCTTC.